One sample yielded the 31 T cell receptor beta chains listed below, sequenced in a study of CD8+ T cells in alopecia areata. It was cDNA, reverse transcribed from extracted RNA, that served as the sequencing template. The method was immunoSEQ multiplex PCR; TCRdb's version includes in-frame clones alone and lacks a portion of them. Among under 200,000 clones listed, roughly two thirds were seen once. As to treatment: oral pan-JAK inhibitor, 5-10 mg twice daily. This material consisted of CD4+ T cells sorted from blood, taken at week 4, from a patient treated with tofacitinib. These receptors all come from a human donor with alopecia areata.

The CDR3, as DNA: TGCAGCGCCCCTACGGTCCATTTTAACTATGGCTACACCTTC. Amino acid sequence: CSAPTVHFNYGYTF. V is TRBV29-1 and J is TRBJ1-2; no clear D gene. Trimming shortened V by 7 bases and J by 1 base, and 16 bases separated the two germline ends. The CDR3 has 14 amino acids. Germline V gene sequence: CDR1 SQVTM, CDR2 ANQGSEA.

This clone was counted at least ten times. The rearrangement joins TRBV2 to TRBJ2-7, with TRBD1 matching over 7 bases. This CDR3 has 13 residues. V was pared by 7 bases and J by 6 bases, with 9 bases of the junction left unmatched. Germline values: CDR1 SNHLY, CDR2 FYNNEI. The CDR3 DNA follows: TGTGCCAGCACTCGGGACAGATTCCCCGAGCAGTACTTC. Translation gives CASTRDRFPEQYF.

V gene TRBV7-2 combines with J gene TRBJ1-2, with a tentative D call TRBD1 (6 bases). With 2 bases removed from V and 8 bases from J, the gap between germline ends came to 12 bases. The germline V gene has CDR1 SGHTA and CDR2 FQGNSA. This CDR3 comprises 13 residues. CDR3 sequence reads: CASSLRTGRGYTF. The CDR3 coding sequence is TGTGCCAGCAGCTTACGTACAGGGCGGGGCTACACCTTC.

This clone was observed once. This chain links TRBV9 with TRBJ2-2; 10 nucleotides align to TRBD1. J lost 4 bases, V lost 3 bases, and 3 bases had no gene match. Germline values: CDR1 SGDLS, CDR2 YYNGEE. CDR3 length: 15 residues. CDR3: CASSDRTGGTGELFF. The CDR3 region has the DNA TGTGCCAGCAGCGATAGGACAGGGGGCACCGGGGAGCTGTTTTTT.

The J gene is TRBJ2-1, the V gene TRBV2; D is unresolved. The V gene's germline CDR1 is SNHLY and CDR2 FYNNEI. This CDR3 region has 14 residues. Trimming pared 3 bases from V and 6 bases from J, leaving 12 bases between. The CDR3 DNA follows: TGTGCCAGCAGTGACGGTCGAACGGTCAATGAGCAGTTCTTC. It specifies CASSDGRTVNEQFF.

The gene calls are TRBV5-1 and TRBJ1-1; perhaps TRBD1 as D (5 bases). With 2 bases removed from V and 6 bases from J, the gap between germline ends came to 11 bases. In germline, CDR1 is SGHRS, CDR2 YFSETQ. This CDR3 comprises 13 residues. CDR3 sequence reads: CASSFGGLAEAFF. Here the CDR3 DNA reads TGCGCCAGCAGCTTTGGGGGTCTCGCTGAAGCTTTCTTT. Full variable domain (rest looked up from reference TRBV5-1 and TRBJ1-1): KAGVTQTPRYLIKTRGQQVTLSCSPISGHRSVSWYQQTPGQGLQFLFEYFSETQRNKGNFPGRFSGRQFSNSRSEMNVSTLELGDSALYLCASSFGGLAEAFFGQGTRLTVV.

The rearrangement links TRBV4-1 to TRBJ1-1; D unresolved. Between the trimmed V and J ends, which lost 0 bases and 1 base, there was a span of 3 bases. This CDR3 is 13 amino acids long. CDR1 is MGHRA and CDR2 is YSYEKL in the germline V gene. CDR3 sequence (DNA): TGCGCCAGCAGCCAAGAACCGAACACTGAAGCTTTCTTT. Amino acids: CASSQEPNTEAFF.

The gene calls are TRBV10-3 and TRBJ1-1, with D unresolved. The CDR3 spans 14 residues. Germline V gene lookup returns CDR1 ENHRY and CDR2 SYGVKD. The V end lost 4 bases, the J end lost 1 base, and 10 bases lay between the germline ends. In nucleotides, the CDR3 is TGTGCCATCAGTGTTTCCGGCCCGAACACTGAAGCTTTCTTT. It is translated as CAISVSGPNTEAFF.

The chain uses TRBV7-2 and TRBJ2-3; 8 bases fit TRBD1. The CDR3 length is 15 residues. The ends lost 1 base at V and 2 bases at J; junction bases unmatched: 2. Germline V lookup: CDR1 SGHTA, CDR2 FQGNSA. The CDR3, as DNA: TGTGCCAGCAGCTTAGGCCAGGGGGCCACAGATACGCAGTATTTT. Its protein is CASSLGQGATDTQYF.

Note on this clone: At the DNA level, this CDR3 is encoded by other sequences in the same sample as well. The genes are TRBV29-1 and TRBJ2-7; weak D call: TRBD1 (5 bases). The germline V gene encodes CDR1 SQVTM and CDR2 ANQGSEA. This CDR3 contains 12 residues. Between the trimmed V and J ends, which lost 2 bases and 2 bases, there was a span of 7 bases. As DNA, the CDR3 is TGCAGCGTTGAAAGGGGTCCCTACGAGCAGTACTTC. Protein product: CSVERGPYEQYF.

The chain joins TRBV4-3 to TRBJ2-4; 7 nucleotides align to TRBD1. CDR1 and CDR2 from the germline V gene are LGHNA and YSLEER. The V segment lost 1 base and the J segment 7 bases; nucleotides outside the gene matches: 7. The length of the CDR3 is 15 residues. CDR3 sequence: CASSQGLGTVNIQYF. CDR3 DNA sequence: TGCGCCAGCAGCCAAGGCCTTGGGACAGTTAACATTCAGTACTTC.

The V gene is TRBV10-3, the J gene TRBJ1-1; D might be TRBD1 (6 bases). This CDR3 is 15 amino acids long. CDR1 and CDR2 from the germline V gene are ENHRY and SYGVKD. V gave up 6 bases and J gave up 1 base, with 15 bases separating them. The CDR3 loop reads CAIRVGQSRNTEAFF. In DNA form, the CDR3 reads TGTGCCATCAGAGTAGGACAGTCCAGGAACACTGAAGCTTTCTTT.

The chain carries TRBV4-3 and TRBJ2-1; D unclear. The CDR3 extends over 14 amino acids. Germline CDR1 LGHNA, CDR2 YSLEER. The V and J ends lost 3 bases and 8 bases respectively, with 14 bases between them. The CDR3: CASSHYPQPHEQFF. CDR3 nucleotide sequence: TGCGCCAGCAGCCATTACCCGCAGCCCCATGAGCAGTTCTTC.

This chain uses TRBV15 with TRBJ1-2, with D tentatively TRBD1 (5 bases). CDR3 size: 14 residues. V dropped 1 base and J dropped 4 bases, with 10 bases sitting between them. Looked up from germline, CDR1 is LNHNV and CDR2 is YYDKDF (reference sequence). The chain's CDR3 is CATSRGGGGYGYTF. In DNA, the CDR3 is TGTGCCACCAGCAGAGGGGGCGGAGGCTATGGCTACACCTTC.

J is TRBJ1-2 and V is TRBV23-1, with D uncertain. TRBV23-1 falls under the ORF class, with uncertain function. The CDR3 consists of 15 residues. The V and J ends lost 0 bases and 3 bases respectively, with 11 bases between them. CDR3 in DNA: TGCGCCAGCAGTCAATCGGCCGTGGACTACTATGGCTACACCTTC. This sequence encodes CASSQSAVDYYGYTF.

The rearrangement uses TRBV4-3 and TRBJ2-2; D is unresolved. Deletions cut 0 bases from V and 6 bases from J, with 8 bases between. CDR1 is LGHNA, CDR2 YSLEER, per germline. The CDR3 is 14 amino acids. DNA for the CDR3: TGCGCCAGCAGCCAAGATGGTAGGGCCGGGGAGCTGTTTTTT. It is translated as CASSQDGRAGELFF.

Comment on this clone: Other nucleotide sequences in the sample specify the same CDR3. V and J are TRBV29-1 and TRBJ2-7, with no clear D. V was shortened by 1 base and J by 3 bases, with 4 bases between the two germline ends. The CDR3 runs 11 residues. Germline lookup yields CDR1 SQVTM and CDR2 ANQGSEA. Here the CDR3 reads CSVEAGYEQYF. For the CDR3, the DNA is TGCAGCGTTGAAGCCGGCTACGAGCAGTACTTC.

The V and J genes are TRBV5-1 and TRBJ2-3; D call uncertain. The CDR3 consists of 15 residues. CDR1 and CDR2 (germline): SGHRS, YFSETQ. Trimming took 4 bases from V and 1 from J, leaving 13 bases between them. DNA of the CDR3: TGCGCCAGCAGCCTCCGCATTGGTGGCACAGATACGCAGTATTTT. It specifies CASSLRIGGTDTQYF.

The chain's CDR3 is CSVGTGAIQYF. Written as DNA, the CDR3 is TGCAGCGTTGGCACAGGGGCCATTCAGTACTTC. The rearrangement joins TRBV29-1 to TRBJ2-4, with 7 bases identical to TRBD1. J was trimmed by 9 bases and V by 4 bases; bases with no gene match: 3. CDR1 and CDR2 from the germline V gene are SQVTM and ANQGSEA. The CDR3 has 11 amino acids.

The chain employs TRBV6-7 and TRBJ1-5; 7 nucleotides align to TRBD1. TRBV6-7 is recorded as an ORF, its role being uncertain. V was clipped by 2 bases and J by 2 bases; unmatched bases: 0. The CDR3 length is 14 residues. This CDR3 is CASSYGQGNQPQHF. The CDR3 DNA reads TGTGCCAGCAGTTACGGACAGGGCAATCAGCCCCAGCATTTT.

CDR3 DNA sequence: TGCAGCGTCCGCTCCTACGATAGGGGGGGCGAGCAGTACTTC. Translation gives CSVRSYDRGGEQYF. The chain employs TRBV29-1 and TRBJ2-7; possible D gene TRBD2, 7 bases. CDR1 is SQVTM, CDR2 ANQGSEA, per germline. V shed 6 bases and J shed 6 bases, with 21 bases lying between them. This CDR3 contains 14 residues.

V is TRBV5-1 and J is TRBJ1-2; D is undetermined. V lost 0 bases and J lost 8, with 8 bases in between. Germline-derived CDR1 and CDR2 are SGHRS and YFSETQ. The CDR3 covers 12 residues. The CDR3 DNA reads TGCGCCAGCAGCTTGGCGCGCTCCGGCTACACCTTC. Translated, it gives CASSLARSGYTF.

This clone was counted between two and nine times. The chain links TRBV29-1 to TRBJ2-5, with D possibly matching TRBD2 (6 bases). Germline V lookup: CDR1 SQVTM, CDR2 ANQGSEA. Deletions cut 4 bases from V and 3 bases from J, with 12 bases between. CDR3 length equals 13 residues. CDR3 sequence reads: CSVAGGAKETQYF. The CDR3, as DNA: TGCAGCGTTGCCGGGGGAGCCAAAGAGACCCAGTACTTC.

The genes are TRBV25-1 and TRBJ2-5, with D possibly being TRBD2 (5 bases). The germline V gene has CDR1 MGHDK and CDR2 SYGVNS. This CDR3 comprises 16 residues. The V end was cut by 5 bases, the J end by 5 bases, with 21 bases between. The CDR3 here is CASSTTARLEDETQYF. The CDR3 DNA reads as TGTGCCAGCAGTACAACAGCCCGCCTGGAGGACGAGACCCAGTACTTC.

This clone was counted once. CDR3 in amino acids: CAWSGSRQLSTF. In nucleotides, the CDR3 is TGTGCCTGGAGTGGAAGCCGACAGTTGAGCACCTTC. This sequence joins TRBV30 and TRBJ1-2; weak D call: TRBD1 (5 bases). The V end lost 1 base, the J end lost 13 bases, and 16 bases lay between the germline ends. This CDR3 spans 12 amino acids. Per the germline V gene, CDR1 is GTSNPN and CDR2 is SVGIG (reference sequence).

The chain couples TRBV4-3 to TRBJ1-1, with no clear D. CDR1 and CDR2 from the germline V gene are LGHNA and YSLEER. V lost 5 bases, J lost 3 bases, and 16 bases lay in between. This CDR3 has 15 residues. This chain's CDR3 is CASSVTTGADTEAFF. The CDR3 DNA is TGCGCCAGCAGCGTGACGACGGGCGCGGACACTGAAGCTTTCTTT.

This rearrangement joins TRBV7-8 to TRBJ1-5; D is unclear. From germline, CDR1 is SGHVS and CDR2 FQNEAQ. The CDR3 contains 14 residues. Between the trimmed V and J ends, which lost 4 bases and 5 bases, there was a span of 12 bases. CDR3 sequence reads: CASSSDKPYQPQHF. DNA of the CDR3: TGTGCCAGCAGCTCCGATAAGCCATATCAGCCCCAGCATTTT.

This clone came up a few times. V and J are TRBV29-1 and TRBJ1-6; tentatively, D is TRBD1 (6 bases). Germline assignment: CDR1 SQVTM and CDR2 ANQGSEA. This CDR3 is 15 amino acids long. Trimming took off 4 bases at V and 8 bases at J, with 18 bases between the two ends. In DNA, the CDR3 is TGCAGCGTTGCCATCTCAGGGGCGGGGGATTCACCCCTCCACTTT. Its protein product is CSVAISGAGDSPLHF.

This chain links TRBV6-6 with TRBJ1-2; 9 nucleotides line up with TRBD1. V gave up 2 bases and J gave up 6 bases; unmatched junction bases: 4. Germline V lookup: CDR1 MNHNY, CDR2 SVGAGI (reference sequence). This CDR3 has 14 residues. CDR3 loop: CASSYRDRVNGYTF. CDR3 nucleotides: TGTGCCAGCAGTTACCGGGACAGGGTGAATGGCTACACCTTC.

To note about this clone: The sample contains more than one DNA sequence encoding this CDR3. The chain uses TRBV7-9 and TRBJ2-7; D call uncertain. V lost 3 bases, J lost 0 bases, and 3 bases lay in between. The CDR3 covers 12 residues. Germline V gives CDR1 SEHNR, CDR2 FQNEAQ (reference sequence). This CDR3 reads CASSLTSYEQYF. CDR3 nucleotide sequence: TGTGCCAGCAGCTTGACCTCCTACGAGCAGTACTTC.

This clone has more than one count but fewer than ten. V gene TRBV7-2 combines with J gene TRBJ2-1, with TRBD2 matching over 7 bases. V trimming: 5 bases; J trimming: 1 base; junction bases outside the gene matches: 11. The CDR3 spans 17 residues. The germline CDR1 and CDR2 sequences are SGHTA and FQGNSA. The CDR3 DNA is TGTGCCAGCAGCCCCCATCTACGGGGGGATTCCTACAATGAGCAGTTCTTC. This codes for CASSPHLRGDSYNEQFF.